The 3 T cell receptor beta chains below were found in one sample sequenced in a study of blood T cell repertoires in COVID-19. Sequencing was performed with immunoSEQ multiplex PCR; in TCRdb, only in-frame clones are kept and a portion is missing. The sample shows under 65,000 clones, around 84% of them seen only once. Material: peripheral blood. Receptor source: a woman aged 60-75 years with acute or convalescent COVID-19.

This clone was recorded a few times. This rearrangement joins TRBV19 to TRBJ1-6; the match to TRBD1 covers 10 bases. The CDR3 consists of 16 residues. Germline CDR1 and CDR2: LNHDA and SQIVND (reference sequence). The V gene end was trimmed by 5 bases and the J gene end by 9 bases; junction bases not matched to a gene: 10. This CDR3 reads CASSPGQGVGGSPLHF. CDR3 DNA sequence: TGTGCCAGTAGTCCCGGACAGGGGGTAGGTGGTTCACCCCTCCACTTT.

The chain is built from TRBV6-2 or TRBV6-3 and TRBJ2-4, with TRBD1 identical over 7 bases. CDR3 length equals 17 residues. The V gene end was trimmed by 0 bases and the J gene end by 0 bases; junction bases not matched to a gene: 5. Germline CDR1 is MNHEY and CDR2 is SVGEGT. In nucleotides, the CDR3 is TGTGCCAGCAGTTACTCGAGCCAGGGGGTAGCCAAAAACATTCAGTACTTC. Translating it yields CASSYSSQGVAKNIQYF.

This clone was recorded once. The chain carries TRBV3-1 (or the pseudogene TRBV3-2) and TRBJ1-5; D is possibly TRBD1 (6 bases). The germline V and J ends were trimmed by 5 bases and 4 bases, with 12 bases remaining between them. The germline V gene encodes CDR1 LGHDT and CDR2 YNNKEL (reference sequence). CDR3 size: 14 residues. The CDR3 protein is CASSNWGTNQPQHF. The CDR3 DNA sequence: TGTGCCAGCAGCAACTGGGGGACAAATCAGCCCCAGCATTTT.